The 7 T cell receptor beta chains presented below share a single source sample, sequenced in a study of T cell responses to AZD1222 COVID-19 vaccine. Repertoires were generated with immunoSEQ multiplex PCR, while TCRdb's copy carries only in-frame clones and drops some. This sample carries over 110,000 clones, roughly 90% of them seen once, and the ten largest clones take approximately 2.8%. This specimen consisted of peripheral blood, obtained on day 0 of AZD1222 vaccination. Every receptor here comes from an adult in good health.

The chain couples TRBV7-9 to TRBJ2-7; D unresolved. Germline CDR1 and CDR2: SEHNR and FQNEAQ (reference sequence). Trimming removed 4 bases at V and 2 bases at J, with 12 bases between. The CDR3 sequence is 14 residues long. CDR3 DNA: TGTGCCAGCAGCTCTCCCGTGCACGCCTACGAGCAGTACTTC. Translating it yields CASSSPVHAYEQYF.

The gene calls are TRBV28 and TRBJ2-5; D may be TRBD2 (6 bases). This CDR3 is built from 13 residues. Trimming stripped 6 bases from V and 4 bases from J, with 12 bases between. Germline loops: CDR1 MDHEN, CDR2 SYDVKM. CDR3 in DNA: TGTGCCAGCAGGGCGTTCGGGAGAGAGACCCAGTACTTC. Protein sequence: CASRAFGRETQYF. The full variable domain, rest sourced from reference TRBV28 and TRBJ2-5, is DVKVTQSSRYLVKRTGEKVFLECVQDMDHENMFWYRQDPGLGLRLIYFSYDVKMKEKGDIPEGYSVSREKKERFSLILESASTNQTSMYLCASRAFGRETQYFGPGTRLLVL.

CDR3 sequence reads: CASSPGQRTDTQYF. The DNA for the CDR3 is TGCGCCAGCAGCCCGGGACAGAGGACAGATACGCAGTATTTT. The chain carries TRBV5-1 and TRBJ2-3; 7 nucleotides align to TRBD1. CDR1 and CDR2 (germline): SGHRS, YFSETQ. The CDR3 is 14 amino acids. The J segment lost 3 bases and the V segment lost 4 bases, leaving 5 bases of the junction unmatched. The full variable domain, its missing parts supplied by reference TRBV5-1 and TRBJ2-3, is KAGVTQTPRYLIKTRGQQVTLSCSPISGHRSVSWYQQTPGQGLQFLFEYFSETQRNKGNFPGRFSGRQFSNSRSEMNVSTLELGDSALYLCASSPGQRTDTQYFGPGTRLTVL.

The chain has TRBV2 and TRBJ2-3; D gene ambiguous. Germline loops: CDR1 SNHLY, CDR2 FYNNEI. The CDR3 extends over 12 amino acids. Trimming cost V 5 bases and J 5 bases, with 8 bases left between them. CDR3 amino acids: CASSYSVDTQYF. The CDR3 bases are TGTGCCAGCAGTTACAGCGTAGATACGCAGTATTTT.

This chain uses TRBV19 with TRBJ1-1; D gene uncertain. This CDR3 region has 14 residues. V lost 3 bases to trimming and J lost 4 bases, with 12 bases between them. Looked up from germline, CDR1 is LNHDA and CDR2 is SQIVND (reference sequence). The CDR3 region has the DNA TGTGCCAGTAGTATTAGGGTTCGGAGCACTGAAGCTTTCTTT. Encoded protein: CASSIRVRSTEAFF.

The chain joins TRBV3-1 (or the pseudogene TRBV3-2) to TRBJ2-7, with TRBD1 identical over 9 bases. The CDR3 is 15 amino acids. Germline lookup yields CDR1 LGHDT and CDR2 YNNKEL (reference sequence). The junction had 10 bases not matched to a gene; V was cut back by 5 bases and J by 5 bases. CDR3 in amino acids: CASSSWDRVGDEQYF. The CDR3, as DNA: TGTGCCAGCAGCTCATGGGACAGGGTTGGCGACGAGCAGTACTTC.

The chain joins TRBV28 to TRBJ1-2; 8 bases match TRBD1. Germline V CDR1 and CDR2: MDHEN, SYDVKM. V dropped 0 bases and J dropped 7; count of bases not matched to a gene: 7. The CDR3 extends over 15 amino acids. In nucleotides, the CDR3 is TGTGCCAGCAGTTTATGGGCAGGGGGCTCCGGTGGCTACACCTTC. It encodes CASSLWAGGSGGYTF.